This TCR beta chain derives from a study of T cells after posttransplantation cyclophosphamide (dated by TCRdb to about 2016). General notes on the study: Using TRB sequencing, the study followed how the T cell repertoire rebuilt after myeloablative bone marrow transplantation with posttransplantation cyclophosphamide given as GVHD prophylaxis. Antigen receptor sequencing covered samples from 30 to 40 PTCy-treated patients and 15 to 20 of their related bone marrow donors. Blood from all 30 or so PTCy patients who had 1-year posttransplant specimens underwent TRB sequencing. In 3 patients, up to 3 additional blood samples taken between 2 and 5.2 years after transplant also underwent TRB sequencing, as did pretransplant blood from a handful of patients. Because TRA and TRB clonality correlated tightly in several samples, later TCR analyses were limited to TRB. Public TRB sequences were compared against a database of over 3,000 sequences linked to responses to pathogens, tumor antigens, self-antigens and alloantigens.

Beyond this particular receptor, the publication reports: Across the approximately 46 patients, TRB clonality was highly associated with recipient CMV seropositivity and CMV reactivation, and diversity with PTCy was similar to that in the CNI/methotrexate controls. The TRB repertoires of T cells infiltrating skin or GI tract showed only limited overlap with the TRB repertoires of T cells in blood. At 1-2 months, donor-recipient similarity was low but rose over the first year, and the later blood repertoires were often dominated by donor CD8+ memory clones.

Looking up the germline V gene yields CDR1 MGHRA and CDR2 YSYEKL. From the cysteine through the phenylalanine, the CDR3 covers 15 amino acids. Of all the DNA, just the CDR3 is kept, 45 bases in frame from base 1. The germline V and J ends show losses of 3 bases and 6 bases respectively, and no gene match explains 10 bases of the junction. TRB sequencing used genomic DNA with the immunoSEQ assay at survey resolution or the hsTCRB kit. Per the original workflow: The immunoSEQ software handled the initial read processing, while the LymphoSeq R package was used for the repertoire analyses. Clonality was computed as 1 minus normalized Shannon entropy; Gini coefficient was also calculated for each TRB dataset. To infer phenotypes in unsorted samples, TRB sequences from sorted subsets of the recipient or donor were mapped onto unsorted samples from the same recipient. What TCRdb holds here is the immuneACCESS table cut down to in-frame rearrangements. Part of the clones is not present; checked against another copy, under half of the missing clones reflect an unresolved V gene, and the others are unexplained. That table is the source of V, J and clone size, and D and trimming were worked out from the DNA. The sample records approximately 7,000 clones, about four fifths of which are singletons. The top ten clones comprise 20% of the sample.

What this sample's treatment or condition label stands for: high-dose cyclophosphamide on days +3 and +4 as single-agent GVHD prophylaxis. For conditioning, the PTCy patients got busulfan and fludarabine, then a related or unrelated marrow graft, followed by cyclophosphamide on days +3 and +4. The PTCy-treated patients were drawn from a prospective, multi-institutional clinical trial. Mononuclear cells from peripheral blood and bone marrow were separated by Ficoll-Hypaque density centrifugation and then cryopreserved. In its sample, this clone was seen a few times. Its recognized antigen is unknown. The sample holds no much larger clone one base away, and base qualities are not on file.

The chain links TRBV4-1 with TRBJ2-7; TRBD1 fits 8 bases in the junction. Here the sequenced sample was PBMCs, taken after allogeneic stem cell transplant with posttransplant cyclophosphamide. This clonotype was obtained from a female patient in her forties or fifties who received an allogeneic stem cell transplant from a related donor, was CMV-positive, and had no GVHD. It is possible that, after a transplant, some T cells come from the graft donor. The CDR3 protein: CASSQTGQGALEQYF. Here is the DNA: TGCGCCAGCAGCCAGACGGGTCAGGGGGCGCTCGAGCAGTACTTC.